The T cell receptor (beta chain) under discussion was sequenced for a study of shared clonotypes between healthy human individuals. Per germline, CDR1 SQVTM and CDR2 ANQGSEA. Trimming shortened V by 3 bases and J by 3 bases, and 6 bases separated the two germline ends. The CDR3 length is 12 residues. Repertoires were generated with immunoSEQ multiplex PCR, while TCRdb's copy carries only in-frame clones and drops some. This sample has approximately 350,000 clones, with 74% found just once. The TCR was taken from a man aged 25 to 40 in good health. This chain links TRBV29-1 with TRBJ2-1; unclear D gene. Sample: memory CD4+ T cells sorted from blood. Subset: CD45RA-negative fraction. The CDR3 loop is CSVDLDYNEQFF. The CDR3 DNA follows: TGCAGCGTTGACCTAGACTACAATGAGCAGTTCTTC.